This passage covers 14 T cell receptor beta chains from one sample sequenced in a study of cytomegalovirus exposure and HLA in healthy donors. Method: immunoSEQ multiplex PCR; TCRdb's copy keeps in-frame clones and lacks some. Found here are 100,000 to 120,000 clones, roughly 90% of them singletons; the top ten hold 1.4% to 1.5%. The sample comprised PBMCs. The source is a woman between 25 and 40 years old in good health and CMV-seropositive.

The CDR3 region is CASSPGTGGGYTF. CDR3 nucleotides: TGTGCCAGCTCACCCGGGACAGGGGGAGGCTACACCTTC. The chain couples TRBV18 to TRBJ1-2; 11 bases match TRBD1. Unmatched junction bases numbered 2, after V lost 3 bases and J lost 8 bases. The CDR3 has 13 residues. Per germline, CDR1 KGHSH and CDR2 LQKENI. The variable domain in full, completed from reference TRBV18 and TRBJ1-2, reads NAGVMQNPRHLVRRRGQEARLRCSPMKGHSHVYWYRQLPEEGLKFMVYLQKENIIDESGMPKERFSAEFPKEGPSILRIQQVVRGDSAAYFCASSPGTGGGYTFGSGTRLTVV.

The chain employs TRBV6-1 and TRBJ1-6, with 8 nucleotides matching TRBD1. Unmatched junction bases numbered 11, after V lost 10 bases and J lost 6 bases. The length of the CDR3 is 15 residues. Germline assignment: CDR1 MNHNS and CDR2 SASEGT. The CDR3 DNA reads as TGTGCCACTTCAATCTCCGGACAGGGTAATTCACCCCTCCACTTT. This gives the protein CATSISGQGNSPLHF.

The chain couples TRBV25-1 to TRBJ2-7; maybe TRBD2 (5 bases). There are 13 residues in the CDR3. Germline V gene data show CDR1 as MGHDK and CDR2 as SYGVNS. V was pared by 2 bases and J by 5 bases, with 10 bases between. CDR3 protein: CASSEMGRNEQYF. The DNA for the CDR3 is TGTGCCAGCAGTGAAATGGGGAGAAACGAGCAGTACTTC.

The sample holds a few counts of this clone. V is TRBV28 and J is TRBJ1-1; the D gene is possibly TRBD1 (5 bases). V lost 3 bases, J lost 0 bases, and 8 bases lay in between. This CDR3 has 14 amino acids. Germline V gives CDR1 MDHEN, CDR2 SYDVKM. The CDR3 nucleotides are TGTGCCAGCAGTTTGGGGCAGTTGAACACTGAAGCTTTCTTT. This translates into CASSLGQLNTEAFF. Filled out from reference TRBV28 and TRBJ1-1, the complete variable domain reads DVKVTQSSRYLVKRTGEKVFLECVQDMDHENMFWYRQDPGLGLRLIYFSYDVKMKEKGDIPEGYSVSREKKERFSLILESASTNQTSMYLCASSLGQLNTEAFFGQGTRLTVV.

The chain couples TRBV7-2 to TRBJ2-3; 13 bases are shared with TRBD2. The CDR3 is 17 residues long. Germline V gives CDR1 SGHTA, CDR2 FQGNSA. Germline trimming cut 5 bases from V and 2 bases from J; bases unmatched to any gene: 7. DNA of the CDR3: TGTGCCAGCAGCCAACTTACTAGCGGGGGGGCCACAGATACGCAGTATTTT. Translation: CASSQLTSGGATDTQYF.

This chain connects TRBV5-6 to TRBJ2-1, with D possibly being TRBD1 (5 bases). There are 16 residues in the CDR3. The V and J ends lost 3 bases and 2 bases respectively, with 15 bases between them. From germline, CDR1 is SGHDT and CDR2 YYEEEE. CDR3 bases: TGTGCCAGCAGCTGGGGTAGGGGCGGTCCCTACAATGAGCAGTTCTTC. This gives the protein CASSWGRGGPYNEQFF.

This chain connects TRBV7-9 to TRBJ1-2; no clear D gene. This CDR3 region has 14 residues. Germline-derived CDR1 and CDR2 are SEHNR and FQNEAQ (reference sequence). Trimming left V 1 base short and J 4 bases short, with 10 bases between. The DNA of the CDR3 is TGTGCCAGCAGCTTAGTTGGCGGCCTCTATGGCTACACCTTC. The encoded protein is CASSLVGGLYGYTF.

The chain combines TRBV7-9 with TRBJ2-3; TRBD2 aligns across 8 bases. CDR1 is SEHNR, CDR2 FQNEAQ, per germline (reference sequence). Trimming took 1 base from V and 0 from J; bases not matched to a gene: 0. CDR3 length: 15 residues. The CDR3 reads CASSLVAGSTDTQYF. In DNA form, the CDR3 reads TGTGCCAGCAGCTTAGTAGCGGGGAGCACAGATACGCAGTATTTT.

In its sample, this clone was seen a few times. The gene calls are TRBV19 and TRBJ1-6, with D perhaps matching TRBD1 (6 bases). Trimming pared 7 bases from V and 7 bases from J, leaving 17 bases between. Germline CDR1 and CDR2: LNHDA and SQIVND (reference sequence). The CDR3 extends over 15 amino acids. The CDR3 sequence: CASKGARGGNSPLHF. The CDR3 nucleotides read TGTGCCAGTAAAGGGGCGCGGGGGGGCAATTCACCCCTCCACTTT.

The chain has TRBV27 and TRBJ1-5; no firm D call. Germline V CDR1 and CDR2: MNHEY, SMNVEV (reference sequence). The CDR3 runs 13 residues. V lost 5 bases and J lost 6, with 11 bases in between. CDR3 sequence: CASSVGRTQPQHF. CDR3 coding DNA: TGTGCCAGCAGTGTGGGCAGAACTCAGCCCCAGCATTTT.

This chain uses TRBV13 with TRBJ2-5; 8 bases fit TRBD1. Germline V gene sequence: CDR1 PRHDT, CDR2 FYEKMQ (reference sequence). The V segment lost 4 bases and the J segment 4 bases; nucleotides outside the gene matches: 2. The CDR3 runs to 13 residues. Written as DNA, the CDR3 is TGTGCCAGCAGCTCCGGGACAGGAGAGACCCAGTACTTC. Translated: CASSSGTGETQYF. Full variable domain (outside the CDR3, taken from reference TRBV13 and TRBJ2-5): AAGVIQSPRHLIKEKRETATLKCYPIPRHDTVYWYQQGPGQDPQFLISFYEKMQSDKGSIPDRFSAQQFSDYHSELNMSSLELGDSALYFCASSSGTGETQYFGPGTRLLVL.

V usage is TRBV27 and J usage is TRBJ2-7, with 11 nucleotides matching TRBD2. This CDR3 is built from 15 residues. Germline V CDR1 and CDR2: MNHEY, SMNVEV (reference sequence). V dropped 4 bases and J dropped 7; count of bases not matched to a gene: 9. CDR3 coding DNA: TGTGCCAGCAGTTCGTTAGCGGGGGGGGCATTGGAGCAGTACTTC. It translates to CASSSLAGGALEQYF.

The rearrangement links TRBV6-1 to TRBJ2-1, with TRBD1 as a possible D gene (6 bases). Germline CDR1 is MNHNS and CDR2 is SASEGT. V was cut by 8 bases and J by 2 bases, with 10 bases left in between. The CDR3 covers 13 residues. The chain's CDR3 is CASCRDTYNEQFF. In DNA form, the CDR3 reads TGTGCCAGCTGCCGGGACACCTACAATGAGCAGTTCTTC.

This chain connects TRBV7-2 to TRBJ2-7, with 11 bases identical to TRBD1. CDR1 SGHTA and CDR2 FQGNSA come from the germline V gene. The CDR3 runs to 14 residues. The V gene end was trimmed by 7 bases and the J gene end by 4 bases; junction bases not matched to a gene: 6. The CDR3 bases are TGTGCCAGCACCCTAGGACAGGGGGCGTACGAGCAGTACTTC. Protein product: CASTLGQGAYEQYF. Together with reference TRBV7-2 and TRBJ2-7, the CDR3 gives the full variable domain: GAGVSQSPSNKVTEKGKDVELRCDPISGHTALYWYRQSLGQGLEFLIYFQGNSAPDKSGLPSDRFSAERTGGSVSTLTIQRTQQEDSAVYLCASTLGQGAYEQYFGPGTRLTVT.